This note documents a single T cell receptor (beta chain) sequence. Every isolated RNA sample was fully reverse transcribed, so sequencing captured expressed TCRB transcripts. Clones were sequenced by immunoSEQ multiplex PCR, and TCRdb holds only the in-frame ones, with some missing. This table holds 680,000 or so clones, about 14% found once. The sample originates from a study of beta chain features in type 1 diabetes. Trimming took 6 bases from V and 0 from J; bases not matched to a gene: 4. Germline-derived CDR1 and CDR2 are SGHTA and FQGNSA. CDR3 length: 15 residues. The receptor's source is a man aged 18 to 29 in good health. Sequencing input: naive CD4+ T cells from blood. J is TRBJ2-1 and V is TRBV7-2; TRBD1 matches at 8 bases. CDR3 protein: CASRSGQGSYNEQFF. The CDR3 coding sequence is TGTGCCAGCAGGTCCGGACAGGGCTCCTACAATGAGCAGTTCTTC.